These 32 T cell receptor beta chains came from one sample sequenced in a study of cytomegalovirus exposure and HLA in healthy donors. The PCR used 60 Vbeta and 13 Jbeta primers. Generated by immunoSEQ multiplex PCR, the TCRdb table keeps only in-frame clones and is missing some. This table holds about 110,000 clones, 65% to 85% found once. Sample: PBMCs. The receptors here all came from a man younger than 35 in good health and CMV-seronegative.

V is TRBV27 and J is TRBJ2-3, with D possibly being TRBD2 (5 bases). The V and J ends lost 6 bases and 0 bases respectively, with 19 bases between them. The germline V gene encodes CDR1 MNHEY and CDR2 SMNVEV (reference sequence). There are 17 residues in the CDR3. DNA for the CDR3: TGTGCCAGCAGGCAGGTATCGGGGTACACTAGCACAGATACGCAGTATTTT. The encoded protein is CASRQVSGYTSTDTQYF.

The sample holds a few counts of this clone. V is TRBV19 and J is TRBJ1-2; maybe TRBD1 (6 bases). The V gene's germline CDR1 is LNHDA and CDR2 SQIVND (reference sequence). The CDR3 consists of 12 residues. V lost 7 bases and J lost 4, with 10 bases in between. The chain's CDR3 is CASKQGTYGYTF. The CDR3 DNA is TGTGCCAGTAAACAGGGAACCTATGGCTACACCTTC. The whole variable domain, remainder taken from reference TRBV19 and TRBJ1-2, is DGGITQSPKYLFRKEGQNVTLSCEQNLNHDAMYWYRQDPGQGLRLIYYSQIVNDFQKGDIAEGYSVSREKKESFPLTVTSAQKNPTAFYLCASKQGTYGYTFGSGTRLTVV.

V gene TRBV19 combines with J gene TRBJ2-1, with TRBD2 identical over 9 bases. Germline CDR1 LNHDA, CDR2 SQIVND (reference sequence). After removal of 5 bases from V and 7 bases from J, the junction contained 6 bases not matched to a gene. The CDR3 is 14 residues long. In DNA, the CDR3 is TGTGCCAGTAGTCGGCGGGAGGGCCAAAATGAGCAGTTCTTC. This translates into CASSRREGQNEQFF.

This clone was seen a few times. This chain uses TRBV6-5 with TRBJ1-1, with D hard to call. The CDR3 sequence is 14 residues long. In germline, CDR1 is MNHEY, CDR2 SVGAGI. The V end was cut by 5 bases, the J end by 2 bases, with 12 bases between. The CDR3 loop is CASSETERNTEAFF. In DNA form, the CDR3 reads TGTGCCAGCAGTGAGACGGAGAGAAACACTGAAGCTTTCTTT.

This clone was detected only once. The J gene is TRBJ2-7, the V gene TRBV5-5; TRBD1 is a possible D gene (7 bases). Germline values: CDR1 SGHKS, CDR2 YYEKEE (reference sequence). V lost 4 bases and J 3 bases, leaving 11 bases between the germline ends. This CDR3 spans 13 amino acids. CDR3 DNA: TGTGCCAGCAGCCTCAGGGGGGACTACGAGCAGTACTTC. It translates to CASSLRGDYEQYF.

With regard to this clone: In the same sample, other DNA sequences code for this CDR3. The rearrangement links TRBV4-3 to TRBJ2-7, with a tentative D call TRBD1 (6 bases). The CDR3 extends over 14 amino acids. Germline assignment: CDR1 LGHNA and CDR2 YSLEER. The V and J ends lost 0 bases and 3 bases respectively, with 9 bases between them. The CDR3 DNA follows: TGCGCCAGCAGCCAAGACAGGGGCAGCTACGAGCAGTACTTC. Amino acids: CASSQDRGSYEQYF.

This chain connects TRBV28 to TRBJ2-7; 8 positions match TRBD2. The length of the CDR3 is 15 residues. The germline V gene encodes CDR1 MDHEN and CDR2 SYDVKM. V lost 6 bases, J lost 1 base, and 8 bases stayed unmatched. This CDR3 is CASRPSGSKSYEQYF. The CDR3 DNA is TGTGCCAGCAGACCCAGCGGGAGCAAGTCCTACGAGCAGTACTTC.

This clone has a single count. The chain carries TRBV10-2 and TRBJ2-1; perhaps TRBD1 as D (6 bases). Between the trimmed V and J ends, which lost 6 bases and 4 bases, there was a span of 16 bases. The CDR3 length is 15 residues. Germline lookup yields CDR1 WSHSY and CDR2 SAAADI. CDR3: CASSTRDTRYNEQFF. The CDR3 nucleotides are TGCGCCAGCAGCACACGGGACACTAGGTACAATGAGCAGTTCTTC.

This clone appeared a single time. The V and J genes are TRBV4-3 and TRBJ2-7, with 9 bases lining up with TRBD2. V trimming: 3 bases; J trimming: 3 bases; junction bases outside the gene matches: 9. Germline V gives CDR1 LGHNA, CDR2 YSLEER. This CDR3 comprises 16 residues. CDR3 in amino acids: CASSHLPGLAVYEQYF. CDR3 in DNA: TGCGCCAGCAGCCATCTGCCGGGACTAGCTGTCTACGAGCAGTACTTC.

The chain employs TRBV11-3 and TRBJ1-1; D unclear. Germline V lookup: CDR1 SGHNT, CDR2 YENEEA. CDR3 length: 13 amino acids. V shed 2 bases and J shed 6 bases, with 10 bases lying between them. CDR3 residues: CASSLFGDPEAFF. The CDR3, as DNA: TGTGCCAGCAGCTTATTTGGAGACCCTGAAGCTTTCTTT.

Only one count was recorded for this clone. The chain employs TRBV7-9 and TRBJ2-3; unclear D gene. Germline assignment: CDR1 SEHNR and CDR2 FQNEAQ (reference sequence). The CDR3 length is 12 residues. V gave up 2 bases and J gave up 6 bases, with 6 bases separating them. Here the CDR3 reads CASSLFPDTQYF. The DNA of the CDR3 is TGTGCCAGCAGCTTATTCCCGGATACGCAGTATTTT. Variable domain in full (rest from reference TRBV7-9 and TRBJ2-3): DTGVSQNPRHKITKRGQNVTFRCDPISEHNRLYWYRQTLGQGPEFLTYFQNEAQLEKSRLLSDRFSAERPKGSFSTLEIQRTEQGDSAMYLCASSLFPDTQYFGPGTRLTVL.

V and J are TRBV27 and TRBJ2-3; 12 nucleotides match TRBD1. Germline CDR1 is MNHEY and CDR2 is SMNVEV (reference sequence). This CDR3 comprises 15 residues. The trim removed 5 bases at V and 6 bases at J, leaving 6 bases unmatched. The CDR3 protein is CASSVGQGARDTQYF. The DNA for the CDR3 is TGTGCCAGCAGTGTGGGACAGGGGGCGAGGGATACGCAGTATTTT.

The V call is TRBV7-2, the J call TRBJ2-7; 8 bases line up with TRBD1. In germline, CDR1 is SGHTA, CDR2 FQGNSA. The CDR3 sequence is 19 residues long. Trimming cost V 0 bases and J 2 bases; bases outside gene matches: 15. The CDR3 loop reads CASSLASSGQGFLPYEQYF. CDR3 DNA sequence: TGTGCCAGCAGCTTAGCGTCGTCAGGACAGGGATTTCTCCCCTACGAGCAGTACTTC.

The CDR3 reads CASSPLGKQETQYF. The CDR3 DNA follows: TGTGCCAGCTCACCACTCGGGAAACAAGAGACCCAGTACTTC. The rearrangement uses TRBV18 and TRBJ2-5; D is perhaps TRBD2 (5 bases). V dropped 1 base and J dropped 2 bases, with 8 bases sitting between them. The CDR3 has 14 amino acids. Germline lookup yields CDR1 KGHSH and CDR2 LQKENI.

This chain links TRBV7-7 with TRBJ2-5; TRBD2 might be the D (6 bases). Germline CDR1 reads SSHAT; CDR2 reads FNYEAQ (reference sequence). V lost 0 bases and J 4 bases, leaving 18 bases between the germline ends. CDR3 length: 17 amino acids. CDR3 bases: TGTGCCAGCAGCTTAGCGGCGGGGCTCCTGGGGTCAGAGACCCAGTACTTC. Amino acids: CASSLAAGLLGSETQYF.

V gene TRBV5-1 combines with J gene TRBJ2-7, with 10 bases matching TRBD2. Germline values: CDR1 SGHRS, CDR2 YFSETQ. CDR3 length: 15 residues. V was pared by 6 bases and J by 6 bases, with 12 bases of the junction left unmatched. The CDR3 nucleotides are TGCGCCAGCACCTCCGGTCGGCTAGCGGGAGTCGAGCAGTACTTC. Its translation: CASTSGRLAGVEQYF.

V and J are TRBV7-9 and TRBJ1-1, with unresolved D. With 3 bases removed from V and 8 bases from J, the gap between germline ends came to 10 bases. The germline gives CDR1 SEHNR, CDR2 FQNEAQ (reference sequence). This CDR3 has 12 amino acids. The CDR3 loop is CASSLSGREAFF. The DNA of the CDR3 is TGTGCCAGCAGCTTGTCGGGGAGAGAAGCTTTCTTT.

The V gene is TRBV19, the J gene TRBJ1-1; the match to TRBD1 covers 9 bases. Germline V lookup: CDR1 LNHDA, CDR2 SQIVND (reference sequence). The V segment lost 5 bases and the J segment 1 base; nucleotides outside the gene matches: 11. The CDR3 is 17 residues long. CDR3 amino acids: CASSVGTGRPPNTEAFF. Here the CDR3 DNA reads TGTGCCAGTAGTGTAGGGACAGGGAGACCACCGAACACTGAAGCTTTCTTT.

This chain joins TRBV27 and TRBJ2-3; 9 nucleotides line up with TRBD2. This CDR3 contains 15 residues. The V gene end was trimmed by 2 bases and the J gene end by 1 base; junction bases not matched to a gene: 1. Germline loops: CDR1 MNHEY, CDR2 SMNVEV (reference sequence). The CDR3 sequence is CASSLLAGRTDTQYF. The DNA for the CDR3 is TGTGCCAGCAGTTTACTAGCGGGGCGCACAGATACGCAGTATTTT.

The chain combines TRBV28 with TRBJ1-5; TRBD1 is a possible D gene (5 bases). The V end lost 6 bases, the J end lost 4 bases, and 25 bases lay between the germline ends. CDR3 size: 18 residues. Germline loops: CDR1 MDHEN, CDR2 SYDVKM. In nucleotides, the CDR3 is TGTGCCAGCAGGCACGGCCCGTCGACAGTTTTAGTTAATCAGCCCCAGCATTTT. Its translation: CASRHGPSTVLVNQPQHF.

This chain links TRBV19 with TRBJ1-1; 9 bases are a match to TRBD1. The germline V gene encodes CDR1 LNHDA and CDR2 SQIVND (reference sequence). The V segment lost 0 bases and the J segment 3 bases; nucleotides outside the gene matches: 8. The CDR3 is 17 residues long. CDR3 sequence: CASSIDRWDRDDTEAFF. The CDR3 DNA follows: TGTGCCAGTAGTATAGACCGCTGGGACAGGGACGACACTGAAGCTTTCTTT.

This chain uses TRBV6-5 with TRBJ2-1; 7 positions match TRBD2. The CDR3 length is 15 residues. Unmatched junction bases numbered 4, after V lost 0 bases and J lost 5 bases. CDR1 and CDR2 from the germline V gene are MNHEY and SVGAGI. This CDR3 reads CASSYSAGVHNEQFF. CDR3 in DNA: TGTGCCAGCAGTTACTCCGCGGGAGTGCACAATGAGCAGTTCTTC.

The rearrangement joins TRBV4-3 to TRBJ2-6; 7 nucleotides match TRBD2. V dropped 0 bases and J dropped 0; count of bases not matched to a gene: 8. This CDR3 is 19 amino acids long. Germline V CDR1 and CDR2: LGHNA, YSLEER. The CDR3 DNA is TGCGCCAGCAGCCAAGAAAGGGCTAGCGGAGACTCTGGGGCCAACGTCCTGACTTTC. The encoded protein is CASSQERASGDSGANVLTF.

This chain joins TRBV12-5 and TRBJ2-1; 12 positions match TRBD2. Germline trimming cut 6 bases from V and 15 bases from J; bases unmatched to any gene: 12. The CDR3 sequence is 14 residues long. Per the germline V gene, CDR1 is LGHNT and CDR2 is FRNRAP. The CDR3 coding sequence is TGTGCTAGTGGGGACTCGACTAGCGGGAGAATGAGGTTCTTC. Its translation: CASGDSTSGRMRFF.

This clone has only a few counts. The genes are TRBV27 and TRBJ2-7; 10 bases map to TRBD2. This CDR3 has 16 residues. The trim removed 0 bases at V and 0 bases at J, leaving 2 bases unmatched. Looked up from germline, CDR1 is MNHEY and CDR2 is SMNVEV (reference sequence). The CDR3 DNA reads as TGTGCCAGCAGTTTATCCCGGACTAGCGGCTCCTACGAGCAGTACTTC. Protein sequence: CASSLSRTSGSYEQYF.

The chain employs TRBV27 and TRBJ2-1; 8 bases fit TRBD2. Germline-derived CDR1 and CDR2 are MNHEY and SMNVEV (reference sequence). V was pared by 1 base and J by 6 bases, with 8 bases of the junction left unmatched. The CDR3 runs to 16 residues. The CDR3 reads CASSLFPSGSINEQFF. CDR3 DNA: TGTGCCAGCAGTTTATTTCCGAGCGGGAGTATCAATGAGCAGTTCTTC.

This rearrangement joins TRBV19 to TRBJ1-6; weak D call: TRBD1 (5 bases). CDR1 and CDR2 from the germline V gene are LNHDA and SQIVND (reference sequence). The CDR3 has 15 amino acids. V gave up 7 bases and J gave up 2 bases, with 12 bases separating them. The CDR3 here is CASTEQEAYNSPLHF. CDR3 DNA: TGTGCCAGTACGGAACAGGAAGCCTATAATTCACCCCTCCACTTT.

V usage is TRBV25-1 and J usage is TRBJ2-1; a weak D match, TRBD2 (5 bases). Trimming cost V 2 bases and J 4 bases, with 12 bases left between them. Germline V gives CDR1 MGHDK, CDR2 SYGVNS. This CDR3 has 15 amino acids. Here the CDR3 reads CASSEGRGLYNEQFF. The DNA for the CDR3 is TGTGCCAGCAGTGAAGGGAGAGGGCTTTACAATGAGCAGTTCTTC.

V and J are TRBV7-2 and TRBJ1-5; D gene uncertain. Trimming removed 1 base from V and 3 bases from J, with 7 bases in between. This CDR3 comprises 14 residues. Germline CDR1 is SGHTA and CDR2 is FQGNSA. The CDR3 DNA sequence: TGTGCCAGCAGCTTAGGGAGATCCAATCAGCCCCAGCATTTT. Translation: CASSLGRSNQPQHF.

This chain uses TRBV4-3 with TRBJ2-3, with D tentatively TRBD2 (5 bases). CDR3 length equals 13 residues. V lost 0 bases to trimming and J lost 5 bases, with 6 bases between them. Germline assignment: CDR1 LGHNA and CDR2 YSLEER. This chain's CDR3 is CASSQDRGDTQYF. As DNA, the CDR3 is TGCGCCAGCAGCCAAGATCGGGGAGATACGCAGTATTTT.

CDR3 sequence: CAITPSATSNYGYTF. CDR3 sequence (DNA): TGTGCCATCACCCCCTCCGCAACATCTAACTATGGCTACACCTTC. This chain uses TRBV7-2 with TRBJ1-2; D not resolved. The CDR3 has 15 residues. V lost 10 bases and J 0 bases, leaving 18 bases between the germline ends. CDR1 is SGHTA and CDR2 is FQGNSA in the germline V gene.

CDR3: CATSRGTGPTYEQYF. CDR3 DNA sequence: TGTGCCACCAGCAGAGGGACAGGACCCACCTACGAGCAGTACTTC. The chain has TRBV15 and TRBJ2-7; 7 bases line up with TRBD1. Losses at the gene ends were 1 base for V and 2 bases for J; bases not matched to a gene: 5. The length of the CDR3 is 15 residues. The germline V gene encodes CDR1 LNHNV and CDR2 YYDKDF (reference sequence). The variable domain in full, completed from reference TRBV15 and TRBJ2-7, reads DAMVIQNPRYQVTQFGKPVTLSCSQTLNHNVMYWYQQKSSQAPKLLFHYYDKDFNNEADTPDNFQSRRPNTSFCFLDIRSPGLGDTAMYLCATSRGTGPTYEQYFGPGTRLTVT.